The 19 T cell receptor beta chains below come from one sample, sequenced in a study of T cells after yellow fever vaccination. TCRdb called the 5' RACE reads again in MiXCR, with one record for every CDR3 protein. The sample yields approximately 150,000 distinct CDR3 sequences, 7.7% seen once. The source material was CD4+ T cells sorted from PBMCs, sampled 5 days after the yellow fever booster vaccination. Receptor source: a man aged 25-45 years who received the YFV17D yellow fever vaccine.

The count of this clonotype is one. This could be a read error, since a much larger clone is one nucleotide away. This chain joins TRBV5-1 and TRBJ2-5; maybe TRBD2 (6 bases). The V gene lost 4 bases and the J gene lost 4 bases, with 11 bases spanning the gap. CDR1 and CDR2 from the germline V gene are SGHRS and YFSETQ. The length of the CDR3 is 13 residues. In DNA form, the CDR3 reads TGCGCCAGCAGCCATACTAGCTTAGAGACCCAGTACTTC. Protein sequence: CASSHTSLETQYF.

This clonotype was counted ten times or more. The V gene is TRBV20-1, the J gene TRBJ2-4, with 7 bases aligning to TRBD1. This CDR3 spans 17 amino acids. The V and J ends lost 2 bases and 0 bases, in that order; junction bases with no gene match: 10. CDR1 and CDR2 (germline): DFQATT, SNEGSKA (reference sequence). The DNA of the CDR3 is TGCAGTGCTAGACCCTCGGGACAGTTACTAGCCAAAAACATTCAGTACTTC. Residues: CSARPSGQLLAKNIQYF.

This chain connects TRBV23-1 to TRBJ1-5; possible D gene TRBD1, 5 bases. TRBV23-1 is an ORF, with its function uncertain. V dropped 8 bases and J dropped 3 bases, with 20 bases sitting between them. The CDR3 runs 16 residues. Written as DNA, the CDR3 is TGCGCCAGCGCCTCCCGGGCCGGGACCCCCAATCAGCCCCAGCATTTT. Amino acid sequence: CASASRAGTPNQPQHF.

At least ten counts were recorded for this clonotype. The chain carries TRBV28 and TRBJ1-1; TRBD1 might be the D (6 bases). The germline gives CDR1 MDHEN, CDR2 SYDVKM. Deletions cut 6 bases from V and 5 bases from J, with 13 bases between. This CDR3 is built from 13 residues. The CDR3 loop reads CASRQGGSTEAFF. CDR3 nucleotides: TGTGCCAGCAGACAGGGAGGTAGTACTGAAGCTTTCTTT. The entire variable domain, with the rest obtained from reference TRBV28 and TRBJ1-1, is as follows: DVKVTQSSRYLVKRTGEKVFLECVQDMDHENMFWYRQDPGLGLRLIYFSYDVKMKEKGDIPEGYSVSREKKERFSLILESASTNQTSMYLCASRQGGSTEAFFGQGTRLTVV.

The V call is TRBV5-1, the J call TRBJ2-5; TRBD1 agrees at 7 bases. V was clipped by 0 bases and J by 2 bases; unmatched bases: 10. The CDR3 has 17 amino acids. Germline CDR1 reads SGHRS; CDR2 reads YFSETQ. The DNA of the CDR3 is TGCGCCAGCAGCTTGGTCCCCCCTCGGACAGGACAAGAGACCCAGTACTTC. This codes for CASSLVPPRTGQETQYF.

This clonotype appeared many times. The V call is TRBV6-4, the J call TRBJ2-1, with TRBD2 matching over 8 bases. The CDR3 covers 17 residues. The germline V gene encodes CDR1 MRHNA and CDR2 SNTAGT. The J segment lost 3 bases and the V segment lost 3 bases, leaving 10 bases of the junction unmatched. CDR3 amino acids: CASSEDTSGTGYNEQFF. Written as DNA, the CDR3 is TGTGCCAGCAGTGAGGATACTAGCGGAACCGGCTACAATGAGCAGTTCTTC.

This clonotype was observed many times. V gene TRBV20-1 combines with J gene TRBJ1-2; TRBD1 might be the D (5 bases). Trimming took off 5 bases at V and 8 bases at J, with 15 bases between the two ends. The CDR3 totals 12 residues. Germline CDR1 DFQATT, CDR2 SNEGSKA (reference sequence). CDR3: CSASRRVEGYTF. DNA of the CDR3: TGCAGTGCTTCCCGCAGGGTCGAAGGCTACACCTTC.

The table lists this clonotype with many counts. This sequence joins TRBV7-8 and TRBJ2-1; 11 positions match TRBD2. The CDR3 is 15 residues long. Per germline, CDR1 SGHVS and CDR2 FQNEAQ. The J segment lost 5 bases and the V segment lost 5 bases, leaving 5 bases of the junction unmatched. CDR3 sequence reads: CASSRGLADNNEQFF. The CDR3 DNA reads TGTGCCAGCAGCCGGGGACTAGCGGACAACAATGAGCAGTTCTTC.

This clonotype has at least ten counts. This sequence joins TRBV30 and TRBJ2-5, with D perhaps TRBD1 (5 bases). Germline V gene lookup returns CDR1 GTSNPN and CDR2 SVGIG (reference sequence). V shed 0 bases and J shed 0 bases, with 11 bases lying between them. The CDR3 has 15 residues. CDR3 sequence reads: CAWSVFGANQETQYF. Written as DNA, the CDR3 is TGTGCCTGGAGTGTATTTGGGGCCAACCAAGAGACCCAGTACTTC.

The V gene is TRBV19, the J gene TRBJ1-5; D is unresolved. The V end was cut by 5 bases, the J end by 5 bases, with 7 bases between. Per the germline V gene, CDR1 is LNHDA and CDR2 is SQIVND (reference sequence). CDR3 size: 12 residues. The CDR3 DNA reads TGTGCCAGTAGTCCCCAGCATCAGCCCCAGCATTTT. As protein: CASSPQHQPQHF.

This clonotype was detected ten times or more. The V and J genes are TRBV10-1 and TRBJ2-2, with TRBD1 as a possible D gene (5 bases). The germline V gene has CDR1 WNHNN and CDR2 SYGVQD (reference sequence). The CDR3 contains 14 residues. The V end was cut by 8 bases, the J end by 1 base, with 11 bases between. The DNA for the CDR3 is TGCGCCAGCGCTGGAGACAGGAACACCGGGGAGCTGTTTTTT. This gives the protein CASAGDRNTGELFF.

Points on this clonotype: A much larger clone differs by one base, so this may be a read error. This chain uses TRBV18 with TRBJ1-1; unclear D gene. This CDR3 contains 16 residues. Per the germline V gene, CDR1 is KGHSH and CDR2 is LQKENI. CDR3 loop: CASSPPEPSTRTEAYF. The CDR3 DNA is TGTGCCAGCTCACCACCGGAGCCCTCTACGCGCACTGAAGCTTACTTT.

This clonotype was found many times. The chain employs TRBV9 and TRBJ2-3; D call uncertain. The CDR3 covers 16 residues. Trimming stripped 4 bases from V and 6 bases from J, with 21 bases between. Germline V gene lookup returns CDR1 SGDLS and CDR2 YYNGEE. The CDR3 region is CASSLSPRSSDDTQYF. The CDR3, as DNA: TGTGCCAGCAGCCTCTCGCCCCGGTCCTCAGACGATACGCAGTATTTT.

This clonotype came up many times. The J gene is TRBJ2-6, the V gene TRBV5-1; no firm D call. The V gene's germline CDR1 is SGHRS and CDR2 YFSETQ. Between the trimmed V and J ends, which lost 4 bases and 0 bases, there was a span of 8 bases. This CDR3 region has 15 residues. This CDR3 reads CASSVHLSGANVLTF. In DNA form, the CDR3 reads TGCGCCAGCAGCGTCCACCTCTCTGGGGCCAACGTCCTGACTTTC.

Ten or more counts support this clonotype. The V gene is TRBV5-1, the J gene TRBJ2-1, with 8 bases fitting TRBD1. Per the germline V gene, CDR1 is SGHRS and CDR2 is YFSETQ. With 0 bases clipped from V and 4 bases from J, the junction kept 3 bases outside the gene matches. This CDR3 is 15 amino acids long. This CDR3 is CASSLEGQAYNEQFF. As DNA, the CDR3 is TGCGCCAGCAGCTTGGAGGGACAGGCTTACAATGAGCAGTTCTTC.

In this sample, this clonotype turned up many times. The V and J genes are TRBV19 and TRBJ2-5; no clear D gene. V was shortened by 3 bases and J by 6 bases, with 8 bases between the two germline ends. This CDR3 has 12 amino acids. Germline V gene data show CDR1 as LNHDA and CDR2 as SQIVND (reference sequence). DNA for the CDR3: TGTGCCAGTAGTATGAAGGAGCAGACCCAGTACTTC. This codes for CASSMKEQTQYF.

This clonotype was recorded a few times. The V call is TRBV20-1, the J call TRBJ2-1, with D tentatively TRBD1 (7 bases). V was clipped by 6 bases and J by 6 bases, with 15 bases between them. Germline CDR1 is DFQATT and CDR2 is SNEGSKA (reference sequence). There are 13 residues in the CDR3. The CDR3 protein is CSARGAPGNEQFF. CDR3 DNA: TGCAGTGCCAGGGGGGCTCCCGGCAATGAGCAGTTCTTC.

This clonotype was picked up many times. J is TRBJ2-2 and V is TRBV7-2; D remains ambiguous. CDR3 length: 12 amino acids. V dropped 5 bases and J dropped 8 bases, with 9 bases sitting between them. The germline CDR1 and CDR2 sequences are SGHTA and FQGNSA. The CDR3 DNA reads as TGTGCCAGCAGCATGCCCCAGGGGGAGCTGTTTTTT. It is translated as CASSMPQGELFF.

This clonotype was recorded at least ten times. The chain recombines TRBV7-8 with TRBJ2-3; perhaps D is TRBD1 or TRBD2 (6 bases each). V lost 3 bases and J 4 bases, leaving 14 bases between the germline ends. Germline CDR1 is SGHVS and CDR2 is FQNEAQ. This CDR3 is built from 15 residues. The CDR3 DNA is TGTGCCAGCAGCTTCGGGGGCTCGGGAGCAGATACGCAGTATTTT. It encodes CASSFGGSGADTQYF.